The 12 T cell receptor beta chains reported below all come from one sample, sequenced in a study of spatial heterogeneity in lung cancer. Indicated time point: sample taken at primary tumor resection. Material for sequencing was whole RNA from tumor, nontumor lung or frozen PBMC, left unsorted. Via MiXCR, TCRdb re-called the 5' RACE reads, giving one row per CDR3 protein. The sample lists several thousand distinct CDR3 sequences, 16% occurring once. The source was PBMCs, collected at surgery. The receptors originated from a male donor with early-stage non-small cell lung cancer.

This clonotype is termed medium-sized. The chain is built from TRBV12-3 or TRBV12-4 and TRBJ2-2; D is uncertain. V was trimmed by 1 base and J by 0 bases, leaving 3 bases between them. This CDR3 region has 14 residues. Here the CDR3 reads CASSLGPNTGELFF. CDR3 in DNA: TGTGCCAGCAGTTTAGGGCCGAACACCGGGGAGCTGTTTTTT.

V and J are TRBV27 and TRBJ1-4, with TRBD1 matching 7 bases. Germline values: CDR1 MNHEY, CDR2 SMNVEV (reference sequence). V lost 8 bases and J lost 4; bases outside the gene matches: 4. The CDR3 length is 13 residues. CDR3 bases: TGTGCCAGCGGGGACAGAAATAATGAAAAACTGTTTTTT. This translates into CASGDRNNEKLFF.

By sample share, this clonotype is medium-sized. The rearrangement uses TRBV5-4 and TRBJ2-5; 8 bases agree with TRBD1. V shed 3 bases and J 5 bases; nucleotides not matched to a gene: 6. CDR1 and CDR2 (germline): SGHNT, YYREEE (reference sequence). The CDR3 covers 14 residues. The CDR3 coding sequence is TGTGCCAGCAGCTCGCAGGGGGCAAGGGAGACCCAGTACTTC. This translates into CASSSQGARETQYF.

By share, this clonotype ranks as medium-sized. The chain has TRBV20-1 and TRBJ2-3; unclear D gene. The V end lost 2 bases, the J end lost 1 base, and 10 bases lay between the germline ends. The V gene's germline CDR1 is DFQATT and CDR2 SNEGSKA (reference sequence). The CDR3 spans 14 residues. The CDR3 nucleotides are TGCAGTGCTAGAAAAGGAGCCCGCACAGATACGCAGTATTTT. Its protein product is CSARKGARTDTQYF.

This clonotype is labeled medium-sized (0.01 to 0.1%). V usage is TRBV7-2 and J usage is TRBJ2-3, with 7 bases that match TRBD2. Germline assignment: CDR1 SGHTA and CDR2 FQGNSA. Germline trimming cut 1 base from V and 0 bases from J; bases unmatched to any gene: 1. The CDR3 extends over 15 amino acids. The CDR3 DNA sequence: TGTGCCAGCAGCTTAGACGGGGGGAGCACAGATACGCAGTATTTT. As protein: CASSLDGGSTDTQYF.

By share of the sample, this clonotype is medium-sized. The V call is TRBV7-2, the J call TRBJ2-7; TRBD1 might be the D (7 bases). Looked up from germline, CDR1 is SGHTA and CDR2 is FQGNSA. This CDR3 contains 14 residues. The V gene lost 6 bases and the J gene lost 0 bases, with 12 bases spanning the gap. DNA of the CDR3: TGTGCCAGCAGGCAGGGGGGTCCCTCCTACGAGCAGTACTTC. This codes for CASRQGGPSYEQYF.

This clonotype counts as medium-sized. The chain links TRBV5-4 to TRBJ2-7, with a weak D call TRBD1 (6 bases). The CDR3 contains 14 residues. The ends were cut back, 2 bases at V and 1 base at J, with 10 bases in the middle. Germline CDR1 reads SGHNT; CDR2 reads YYREEE (reference sequence). In DNA, the CDR3 is TGTGCCAGCAGCTTACAGGGCGAGTCCTACGAGCAGTACTTC. This codes for CASSLQGESYEQYF.

The rearrangement uses TRBV6-1 and TRBJ2-7; 9 bases are shared with TRBD1. The CDR3 is 15 residues long. V lost 10 bases to trimming and J lost 3 bases; unmatched junction nucleotides: 13. Germline V gene data show CDR1 as MNHNS and CDR2 as SASEGT. CDR3 in amino acids: CATRLNRGQGYEQYF. CDR3 sequence (DNA): TGTGCCACGCGGTTAAACAGGGGGCAAGGCTACGAGCAGTACTTC.

Within the sample, this clonotype is medium-sized. V is TRBV2 and J is TRBJ1-6; TRBD1 is a possible D gene (5 bases). This CDR3 contains 17 residues. With 5 bases removed from V and 0 bases from J, the gap between germline ends came to 14 bases. CDR1 is SNHLY, CDR2 FYNNEI, per germline. The CDR3 here is CASSTDIPSSYNSPLHF. CDR3 nucleotides: TGTGCCAGCAGTACGGACATCCCGAGCTCCTATAATTCACCCCTCCACTTT.

This clonotype is medium-sized in the sample. The J gene is TRBJ2-1, the V gene TRBV6-6; D is unresolved. The CDR3 covers 14 residues. Germline assignment: CDR1 MNHNY and CDR2 SVGAGI (reference sequence). The V end lost 9 bases, the J end lost 3 bases, and 15 bases lay between the germline ends. This CDR3 reads CASQRVGDYNEQFF. The CDR3 DNA reads TGTGCCAGTCAAAGGGTTGGGGACTACAATGAGCAGTTCTTC.

Ten or more counts support this clonotype. The chain recombines TRBV9 with TRBJ2-5; D is perhaps TRBD1 (6 bases). Per the germline V gene, CDR1 is SGDLS and CDR2 is YYNGEE. The V end was cut by 0 bases, the J end by 4 bases, with 16 bases between. This CDR3 spans 16 amino acids. Here the CDR3 reads CASSVVTGWSSETQYF. Written as DNA, the CDR3 is TGTGCCAGCAGCGTAGTTACAGGGTGGAGTTCAGAGACCCAGTACTTC.

In this sample, this clonotype is medium-sized (0.01 to 0.1%). V and J are TRBV5-1 and TRBJ1-1, with D possibly being TRBD1 (6 bases). This CDR3 comprises 13 residues. Deletions cut 0 bases from V and 11 bases from J, with 14 bases between. Germline CDR1 and CDR2: SGHRS and YFSETQ. The CDR3 sequence: CASSLVVGGDAFF. CDR3 nucleotide sequence: TGCGCCAGCAGCTTGGTAGTTGGGGGCGACGCTTTCTTT.